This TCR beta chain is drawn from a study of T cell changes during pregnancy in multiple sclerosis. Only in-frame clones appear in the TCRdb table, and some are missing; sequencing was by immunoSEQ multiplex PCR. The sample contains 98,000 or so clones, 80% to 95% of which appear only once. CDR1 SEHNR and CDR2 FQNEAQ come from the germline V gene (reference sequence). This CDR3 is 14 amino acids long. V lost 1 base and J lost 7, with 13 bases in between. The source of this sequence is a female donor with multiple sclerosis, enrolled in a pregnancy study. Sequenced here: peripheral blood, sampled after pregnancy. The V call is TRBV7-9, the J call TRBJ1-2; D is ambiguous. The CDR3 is CASSLVSGNGGYTF. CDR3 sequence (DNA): TGTGCCAGCAGCTTAGTTTCGGGTAATGGTGGCTACACCTTC.